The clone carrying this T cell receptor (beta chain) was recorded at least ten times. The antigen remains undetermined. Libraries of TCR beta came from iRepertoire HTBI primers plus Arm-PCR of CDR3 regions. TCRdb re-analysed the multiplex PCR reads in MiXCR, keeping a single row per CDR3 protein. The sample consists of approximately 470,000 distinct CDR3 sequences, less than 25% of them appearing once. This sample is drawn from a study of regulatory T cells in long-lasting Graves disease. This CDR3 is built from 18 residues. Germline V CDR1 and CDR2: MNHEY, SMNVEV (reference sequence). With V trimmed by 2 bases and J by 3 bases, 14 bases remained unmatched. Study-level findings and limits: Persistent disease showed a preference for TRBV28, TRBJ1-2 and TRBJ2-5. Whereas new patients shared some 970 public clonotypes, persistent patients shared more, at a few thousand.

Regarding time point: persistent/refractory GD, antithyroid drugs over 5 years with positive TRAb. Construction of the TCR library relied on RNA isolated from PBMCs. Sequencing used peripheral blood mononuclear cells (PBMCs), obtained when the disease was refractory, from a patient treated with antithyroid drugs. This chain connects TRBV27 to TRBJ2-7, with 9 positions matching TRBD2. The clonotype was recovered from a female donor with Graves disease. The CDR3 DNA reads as TGTGCCAGCAGTTTAAGGGATATGAGCGGGAGGCCTAGCTACGAGCAGTACTTC. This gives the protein CASSLRDMSGRPSYEQYF.